This TCR beta chain originates from a study of early T cells in non-severe SARS-CoV-2 infection. One entry per CDR3 protein, called by TCRdb with MiXCR from the 5' RACE reads. The sample has 70,000 or so distinct CDR3 sequences, 9.5% to 13% seen once. J was trimmed by 8 bases and V by 6 bases; bases with no gene match: 10. In germline, CDR1 is MNHEY, CDR2 SVGEGT. The CDR3 extends over 15 amino acids. The clonotype was recovered from an adult who was a healthcare worker with PCR-confirmed SARS-CoV-2 infection or an uninfected control (not recorded which). Sequencing used whole blood, obtained at baseline. The chain is built from TRBV6-2 or TRBV6-3 and TRBJ1-6, with 7 positions matching TRBD1. The CDR3 reads CASRPTGSLYSPLHF. The CDR3 DNA follows: TGTGCCAGCAGGCCGACAGGGAGCTTGTATTCACCCCTCCACTTT.